What follows are 13 T cell receptor beta chains derived from one specimen sequenced in a study of T cell repertoires in cytomegalovirus infection. TCRdb reanalysed the reads using MiXCR and keeps one entry per CDR3 protein. The sample includes around 550,000 distinct CDR3 sequences, more than 20% of them seen just once. Sequences were obtained from PBMCs. All receptors derive from a human donor in good health (CMV status not recorded). Some clones in this sample may be carry-over from other donors' samples.

The chain uses TRBV20-1 and TRBJ2-3, with 14 positions matching TRBD2. Germline values: CDR1 DFQATT, CDR2 SNEGSKA (reference sequence). After removal of 4 bases from V and 1 base from J, the junction contained 4 bases not matched to a gene. The CDR3 consists of 16 residues. The CDR3 here is CSAKGLAGGRTDTQYF. The CDR3 DNA reads as TGCAGTGCTAAAGGACTAGCGGGAGGTCGCACAGATACGCAGTATTTT.

This clonotype was counted only a few times. The rearrangement uses TRBV6-2 or TRBV6-3 and TRBJ1-1; no firm D call. Germline V CDR1 and CDR2: MNHEY, SVGEGT. The CDR3 loop spans 14 amino acids. Trimming left V 6 bases short and J 3 bases short, with 14 bases between. CDR3 in amino acids: CASRVFVWDTEAFF. The CDR3 DNA reads TGTGCCAGCAGAGTATTTGTGTGGGACACTGAAGCTTTCTTT.

The sample holds many counts of this clonotype. The CDR3 nucleotides read TGTGCCAGCAGCAGAGGGGCAGGGGACACGCAGTATTTT. It yields the protein CASSRGAGDTQYF. The chain couples TRBV7-2 to TRBJ2-3; D is possibly TRBD1 (6 bases). Per the germline V gene, CDR1 is SGHTA and CDR2 is FQGNSA. The CDR3 contains 13 residues. Trimming removed 5 bases from V and 9 bases from J, with 15 bases in between.

This chain uses TRBV14 with TRBJ1-2; D is uncertain. The CDR3 has 13 residues. Germline CDR1 and CDR2: SGHDN and FVKESK. Trimming removed 0 bases from V and 8 bases from J, with 10 bases in between. The CDR3 reads CASSQERHGGYTF. CDR3 DNA: TGTGCCAGCAGCCAAGAACGGCATGGGGGCTACACCTTC.

This clonotype was picked up one time. The rearrangement links TRBV6-1 to TRBJ2-1, with D perhaps TRBD2 (6 bases). The CDR3 runs 18 residues. Per the germline V gene, CDR1 is MNHNS and CDR2 is SASEGT. Trimming stripped 3 bases from V and 4 bases from J, with 22 bases between. The CDR3 spells CASSEGVLVGGQYNEQFF. Written as DNA, the CDR3 is TGTGCCAGCAGTGAGGGGGTTTTGGTGGGAGGACAATACAATGAGCAGTTCTTC.

The chain carries TRBV11-1 and TRBJ2-1; D might be TRBD1 (5 bases). The CDR3 extends over 14 amino acids. Germline CDR1 reads SGHAT; CDR2 reads FQDESV (reference sequence). V lost 0 bases and J lost 7, with 10 bases in between. CDR3 region: CASSLAGPLNEQFF. In DNA, the CDR3 is TGTGCCAGCAGCTTAGCGGGGCCTTTGAATGAGCAGTTCTTC. Filled out from reference TRBV11-1 and TRBJ2-1, the complete variable domain reads EAEVAQSPRYKITEKSQAVAFWCDPISGHATLYWYRQILGQGPELLVQFQDESVVDDSQLPKDRFSAERLKGVDSTLKIQPAELGDSAMYLCASSLAGPLNEQFFGPGTRLTVL.

This clonotype was counted at least ten times. The V call is TRBV7-8, the J call TRBJ2-3, with TRBD2 matching over 11 bases. V was pared by 5 bases and J by 3 bases, with 13 bases of the junction left unmatched. Germline V gene sequence: CDR1 SGHVS, CDR2 FQNEAQ. The CDR3 spans 18 residues. CDR3 coding DNA: TGTGCCAGCAGCCCAGGGCCCCCGACTAGCGGGATGACAGATACGCAGTATTTT. This translates into CASSPGPPTSGMTDTQYF.

This clonotype turned up a few times. The J gene is TRBJ2-7, the V gene TRBV6-2 or TRBV6-3; D could derive from TRBD1 or TRBD2 (5 bases each). Looked up from germline, CDR1 is MNHEY and CDR2 is SVGEGT. CDR3 length equals 16 residues. V was shortened by 2 bases and J by 0 bases, with 14 bases between the two germline ends. CDR3 loop: CASSYPGRDRSYEQYF. CDR3 bases: TGTGCCAGCAGTTACCCGGGCCGGGACCGCTCCTACGAGCAGTACTTC.

The chain uses TRBV10-3 and TRBJ1-1, with D possibly being TRBD1 (5 bases). The CDR3 has 15 amino acids. V was cut by 6 bases and J by 0 bases, with 14 bases left in between. From germline, CDR1 is ENHRY and CDR2 SYGVKD. CDR3 sequence: CAIRAGLQLNTEAFF. The CDR3 nucleotides are TGTGCCATCAGGGCAGGGCTTCAATTGAACACTGAAGCTTTCTTT.

There are a few counts of this clonotype. The genes are TRBV6-5 and TRBJ2-1; possibly TRBD1 for D (6 bases). Germline-derived CDR1 and CDR2 are MNHEY and SVGAGI. V lost 4 bases, J lost 13 bases, and 17 bases lay in between. This CDR3 has 13 amino acids. The CDR3 DNA is TGTGCCAGCAGTTCCCACAGGGCTCTTCCCCAGTTCTTC. It specifies CASSSHRALPQFF.

This clonotype appeared a few times. The chain uses TRBV7-9 and TRBJ2-1; 8 positions match TRBD2. Germline V gene data show CDR1 as SEHNR and CDR2 as FQNEAQ (reference sequence). The J segment lost 9 bases and the V segment lost 4 bases, leaving 11 bases of the junction unmatched. The CDR3 has 15 residues. CDR3 region: CASSSYRGGSGEQFF. The CDR3 DNA reads as TGTGCCAGCAGCTCCTACCGCGGGGGGAGCGGTGAGCAGTTCTTC. Complete variable domain (other parts from reference TRBV7-9 and TRBJ2-1): DTGVSQNPRHKITKRGQNVTFRCDPISEHNRLYWYRQTLGQGPEFLTYFQNEAQLEKSRLLSDRFSAERPKGSFSTLEIQRTEQGDSAMYLCASSSYRGGSGEQFFGPGTRLTVL.

This clonotype was detected only once. The chain is built from TRBV5-1 and TRBJ1-4; D call uncertain. In germline, CDR1 is SGHRS, CDR2 YFSETQ. Trimming shortened V by 4 bases and J by 4 bases, and 20 bases separated the two germline ends. The length of the CDR3 is 17 residues. The CDR3 bases are TGCGCCAGCAGCCATCCGGCGGACGGTCGAAATAATGAAAAACTGTTTTTT. This encodes CASSHPADGRNNEKLFF.

There are a few counts of this clonotype. V usage is TRBV24-1 and J usage is TRBJ2-5; D remains ambiguous. V was shortened by 1 base and J by 0 bases, with 2 bases between the two germline ends. The CDR3 spans 13 residues. CDR1 and CDR2 from the germline V gene are KGHDR and SFDVKD. Here the CDR3 DNA reads TGTGCCACCAGTGATTTATACCAAGAGACCCAGTACTTC. Translated, it gives CATSDLYQETQYF.